This T cell receptor (beta chain) derives from a study of blood T cell repertoires in COVID-19. Assay: immunoSEQ multiplex PCR; the TCRdb copy retains only in-frame clones and omits some. This sample has 250,000 to 300,000 clones; over 70% occur once, and the top ten carry about 3%. The sequenced material came from peripheral blood. The receptor was isolated from a woman at least 80 years old with acute or convalescent COVID-19.

The CDR3, as DNA: TGTGCCTGGAGTGTGGGACAGGGCCAGCCCCAGCATTTT. Encoded protein: CAWSVGQGQPQHF. This chain joins TRBV30 and TRBJ1-5, with 9 positions matching TRBD1. V lost 0 bases and J lost 7; bases outside the gene matches: 1. The CDR3 is made up of 13 amino acids. In germline, CDR1 is GTSNPN, CDR2 SVGIG (reference sequence).